This TCR beta chain emerged from a study of blood T cell repertoires in COVID-19. Study-wide context: Sources were T cells, B-cell-depleted T cells, or PBMCs; the material itself was cDNA or gDNA.

CDR1 is LGHNA and CDR2 is YNFKEQ in the germline V gene. The CDR3 is 18 amino acids. V was pared by 0 bases and J by 9 bases, with 21 bases between. Some clones are missing from TCRdb's copy, which holds only in-frame ones; the method was immunoSEQ multiplex PCR. The data contain fewer than 350,000 clones, 86% of them singletons. Followed longitudinally, the Seattle patients had been enrolled during active infection. Sequenced material: peripheral blood. The sequence came from a woman aged 25 to 39 with COVID-19, enrolled during active disease. This sequence joins TRBV4-2 and TRBJ1-6; D perhaps matches TRBD1 (5 bases). In DNA, the CDR3 is TGTGCCAGCAGCCAAGATAAAGGAGGGCCAGGGCGAGGTTCACCCCTCCACTTT. It codes for CASSQDKGGPGRGSPLHF.